Sequencing of this T cell receptor (beta chain) was carried out in a study of blood T cells in healthy people across ages. The study, taken as a whole, reports: Higher diversity and more naive CD4+ cells were features of long-lived donors, compared to aged donors.

As for this clonotype: Its antigen is as yet unknown.

The germline V and J ends were trimmed by 6 bases and 3 bases, with 20 bases remaining between them. CDR3 length: 16 amino acids. The germline V gene has CDR1 SGHTA and CDR2 FQGNSA. With a J-beta primer mix and a sample-barcoded 5' primer, a second PCR ran roughly 7 to 11 cycles. TCRdb itself ran the 5' RACE reads through MiXCR, one entry per CDR3 protein. The table has 1.5 million or so distinct CDR3 sequences, about 43% seen once; the top ten hold roughly 7.9%. The rearrangement uses TRBV7-2 and TRBJ1-2, with D tentatively TRBD1 (5 bases). The receptor's source is a young woman in good health. Specimen: blood. CDR3 amino acids: CASRIIGTGTDYGYTF. CDR3 nucleotide sequence: TGTGCCAGCAGGATAATCGGGACCGGTACTGACTATGGCTACACCTTC.